Reported below is one T cell receptor beta chain. The sample belongs to a study of shared clonotypes between healthy human individuals. TCRdb keeps only in-frame clones here, not all; method: immunoSEQ multiplex PCR. The sample lists roughly 500,000 clones; about four fifths were seen once. CDR1 and CDR2 from the germline V gene are MNHEY and SMNVEV (reference sequence). With 6 bases clipped from V and 8 bases from J, the junction kept 6 bases outside the gene matches. The CDR3 is 14 residues long. This TCR came from a middle-aged woman in good health. Some clones in this sample may be carry-over from other donors' samples. Input material: PBMCs. This chain connects TRBV27 to TRBJ2-1, with TRBD2 identical over 11 bases. CDR3 DNA sequence: TGTGCCAGCAGGGGGATAGCGGGAGGGTATGAGCAGTTCTTC. Translated, it gives CASRGIAGGYEQFF.